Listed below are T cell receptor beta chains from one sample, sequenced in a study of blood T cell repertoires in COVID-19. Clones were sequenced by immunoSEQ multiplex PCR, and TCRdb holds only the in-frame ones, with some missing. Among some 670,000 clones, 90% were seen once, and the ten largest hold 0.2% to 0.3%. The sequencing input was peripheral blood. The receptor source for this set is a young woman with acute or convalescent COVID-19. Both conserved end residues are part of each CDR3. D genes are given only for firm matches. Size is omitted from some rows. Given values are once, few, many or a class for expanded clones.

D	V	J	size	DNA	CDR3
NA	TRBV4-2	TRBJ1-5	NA	TGTGCCAGCAGCCAAGATCCCGGGGAGATAGGGCCCCAGCATTTT	CASSQDPGEIGPQHF
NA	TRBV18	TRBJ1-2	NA	TGTGCCAGCTCACCGTCAACGGGGGGCTATAACTATGGCTACACCTTC	CASSPSTGGYNYGYTF
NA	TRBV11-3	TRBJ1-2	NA	TGTGCCAGCAGCTTAGATGGCGGATACCAAACAGGATACGCTAACTATGGCTACACCTTC	CASSLDGGYQTGYANYGYTF
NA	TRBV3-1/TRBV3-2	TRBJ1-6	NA	TGTGCCAGCAGCCAAGGAGACGGGACCTATAATTCACCCCTCCACTTT	CASSQGDGTYNSPLHF
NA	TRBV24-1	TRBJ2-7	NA	TGTGCCACCAGTGATTCCCCACTAGCCGAGCAGTACTTC	CATSDSPLAEQYF
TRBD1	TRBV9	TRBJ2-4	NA	TGTGCCAGCAGCTCGGACAGGGGGCCCAAAAACATTCAGTACTTC	CASSSDRGPKNIQYF
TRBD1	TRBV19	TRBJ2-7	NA	TGTGCCAGTAGTGTACGGACAGGGGTCTCCTACGAGCAGTACTTC	CASSVRTGVSYEQYF
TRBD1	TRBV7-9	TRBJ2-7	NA	TGTGCCGGCAGCCAACAGGGGAACGAGCAGTACTTC	CAGSQQGNEQYF
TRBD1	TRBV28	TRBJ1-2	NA	TGTGCCGGACAGGGACAGACATATGGCTACACCTTC	CAGQGQTYGYTF
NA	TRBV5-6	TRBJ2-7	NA	TGTGCCAGCAGCTTTACCTCAGGCTTGAACGAGCAGTACTTC	CASSFTSGLNEQYF
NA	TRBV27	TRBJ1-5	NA	TGTGCCAGCAGTATACAGGGACCCAATCAGCCCCAGCATTTT	CASSIQGPNQPQHF
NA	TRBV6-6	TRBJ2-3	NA	TGTGCCAGCAGTTACTCGAAGGGGTATACGCAGTATTTT	CASSYSKGYTQYF
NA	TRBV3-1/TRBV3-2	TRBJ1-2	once	TGTGCCAGCAGCCAAGATCTTGGCCGATTTAACTATGGCTACACCTTC	CASSQDLGRFNYGYTF
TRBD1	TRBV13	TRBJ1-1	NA	TGTGCCAGCAGCCAAAGGTCCGACAGGGGGCGCAACACTGAAGCTTTCTTT	CASSQRSDRGRNTEAFF
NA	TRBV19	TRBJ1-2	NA	TGTGCCAGTGCCGGGACTCGGGGTGGCTACACCTTC	CASAGTRGGYTF
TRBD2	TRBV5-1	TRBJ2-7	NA	TGCGCCAGCAGCCCCGGCCTAGCGGGGGGGCGATACGAGCAGTACTTC	CASSPGLAGGRYEQYF
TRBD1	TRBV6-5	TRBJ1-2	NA	TGTGCCAGCAGTTACTCGGGCAGGGGGCAGGGTGGCTACACCTTC	CASSYSGRGQGGYTF
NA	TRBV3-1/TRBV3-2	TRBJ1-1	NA	TGTGCCAGCAGCCACCTGACAGTGAACACTGAAGCTTTCTTT	CASSHLTVNTEAFF
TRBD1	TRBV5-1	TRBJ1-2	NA	TGCGCCAGCAGCTTGGGACAGGGCAGGTCGTACACCTTC	CASSLGQGRSYTF
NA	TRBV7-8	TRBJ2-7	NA	TGTGCCAGCAGCTATACTAGCTCCTACGAGCAGTACTTC	CASSYTSSYEQYF
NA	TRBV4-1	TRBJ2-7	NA	TGCGCCAGCAGCCAAGGGGCCCTCGGCTACGAGCAGTACTTC	CASSQGALGYEQYF
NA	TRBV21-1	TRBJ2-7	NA	TGTGCCAGCAGCCAGGGCCGAAGGGGCTGCAGAGCTACTCGACACGAGCAGTACTTC	CASSQGRRGCRATRHEQYF
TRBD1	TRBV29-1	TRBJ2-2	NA	TGCAGCGTTATCAGGGGGCCCGGGGAGCTGTTTTTT	CSVIRGPGELFF